The 9 T cell receptor beta chains in this list originate from one sample, sequenced in a study of blood T cell repertoires in COVID-19. Method: immunoSEQ multiplex PCR; TCRdb's copy keeps in-frame clones and lacks some. The sample includes 200,000 to 250,000 clones, under 90% of them seen just once. The sequencing sample was made of PBMCs or T cells enriched from blood (not recorded which). The receptors here all came from a man aged 60-69 years who had recovered from COVID-19.

The chain uses TRBV10-1 and TRBJ2-1, with 9 bases matching TRBD2. This CDR3 is built from 14 residues. Germline V CDR1 and CDR2: WNHNN, SYGVQD (reference sequence). V shed 5 bases, J shed 9 bases, and the junction held 8 bases outside the gene matches. In DNA form, the CDR3 reads TGCGCCAGCAGTTTCAGCGGGGGGTTGGTTGAGCAGTTCTTC. It is translated as CASSFSGGLVEQFF.

The rearrangement links TRBV30 to TRBJ1-3, with D possibly being TRBD1 (6 bases). The germline gives CDR1 GTSNPN, CDR2 SVGIG (reference sequence). Trimming pared 2 bases from V and 7 bases from J, leaving 9 bases between. This CDR3 spans 12 amino acids. CDR3 loop: CAWSWTDNTIYF. CDR3 DNA: TGTGCCTGGAGTTGGACAGATAACACCATATATTTT.

This sequence joins TRBV7-2 and TRBJ2-1, with 8 nucleotides matching TRBD2. CDR1 is SGHTA, CDR2 FQGNSA, per germline. CDR3 length: 15 amino acids. V shed 0 bases and J 6 bases; nucleotides not matched to a gene: 4. The CDR3 reads CASSLAGGVFNEQFF. The CDR3 DNA is TGTGCCAGCAGCTTAGCCGGGGGGGTTTTCAATGAGCAGTTCTTC.

The chain couples TRBV4-3 to TRBJ1-5, with D possibly being TRBD1 (5 bases). The germline V and J ends were trimmed by 7 bases and 6 bases, with 25 bases remaining between them. Germline V gives CDR1 LGHNA, CDR2 YSLEER. This CDR3 is 17 amino acids long. The CDR3 loop is CASKPTTWRQNPQPQHF. For the CDR3, the DNA is TGCGCCAGCAAACCGACGACGTGGCGACAGAACCCTCAGCCCCAGCATTTT.

The chain employs TRBV28 and TRBJ1-5; 10 bases match TRBD1. The germline CDR1 and CDR2 sequences are MDHEN and SYDVKM. V lost 7 bases to trimming and J lost 8 bases; unmatched junction nucleotides: 8. The CDR3 consists of 14 residues. The DNA of the CDR3 is TGTGCCAGCATAGGACAGGGGGGTATTAAGCCCCAGCATTTT. Residues: CASIGQGGIKPQHF.

This rearrangement joins TRBV19 to TRBJ2-1; TRBD1 is a possible D gene (6 bases). Germline V CDR1 and CDR2: LNHDA, SQIVND (reference sequence). The germline V and J ends were trimmed by 3 bases and 3 bases, with 24 bases remaining between them. This CDR3 has 19 amino acids. In DNA form, the CDR3 reads TGTGCCAGTAGTATTATCGCGTACAAAAGGGGGTCAGGCTACAATGAGCAGTTCTTC. It yields the protein CASSIIAYKRGSGYNEQFF. Full variable domain (rest looked up from reference TRBV19 and TRBJ2-1): DGGITQSPKYLFRKEGQNVTLSCEQNLNHDAMYWYRQDPGQGLRLIYYSQIVNDFQKGDIAEGYSVSREKKESFPLTVTSAQKNPTAFYLCASSIIAYKRGSGYNEQFFGPGTRLTVL.

The chain carries TRBV19 and TRBJ1-5, with D unclear. V was clipped by 1 base and J by 3 bases, with 10 bases between them. This CDR3 is 15 amino acids long. The germline V gene encodes CDR1 LNHDA and CDR2 SQIVND (reference sequence). The DNA of the CDR3 is TGTGCCAGTAGTATAGTGAGAGGAAACAATCAGCCCCAGCATTTT. Its translation is CASSIVRGNNQPQHF. The variable domain in full, completed from reference TRBV19 and TRBJ1-5, reads DGGITQSPKYLFRKEGQNVTLSCEQNLNHDAMYWYRQDPGQGLRLIYYSQIVNDFQKGDIAEGYSVSREKKESFPLTVTSAQKNPTAFYLCASSIVRGNNQPQHFGDGTRLSIL.

This sequence joins TRBV7-2 and TRBJ2-3; TRBD2 matches at 7 bases. The length of the CDR3 is 15 residues. Germline V gene data show CDR1 as SGHTA and CDR2 as FQGNSA. Trimming took 2 bases from V and 8 from J; bases not matched to a gene: 10. CDR3 in DNA: TGTGCCAGCAGCTTATTGGGCGGGGGAATTGTTACGCAGTATTTT. Translating it yields CASSLLGGGIVTQYF.

V usage is TRBV19 and J usage is TRBJ1-2, with no clear D. V lost 4 bases, J lost 8 bases, and 11 bases lay in between. Germline CDR1 is LNHDA and CDR2 is SQIVND (reference sequence). This CDR3 is 12 amino acids long. The CDR3 loop is CASSTPGRGYTF. CDR3 in DNA: TGTGCCAGTAGTACCCCGGGAAGGGGCTACACCTTC.